This is a list of T cell receptor beta chains from one sample in a study of CD8+CD57+ T cells in acquired aplastic anemia. TCRdb used MiXCR to reprocess the reads, holding one entry per CDR3 protein. Of approximately 470,000 distinct CDR3 sequences listed, approximately 32% are singletons. Input material: sorted CD4+, CD8+, or CD8+CD57+ T cells (not recorded which) from PBMCs. The receptors come from a human donor with aplastic anemia. The CDR3 runs from the conserved cysteine through the conserved F or W. A D gene is named only where the DNA matches it firmly. Clone size is stated in some rows and not others, as once, few, many or a class when expanded.

>NA|many|TRBV6-5|14|TRBJ1-5
TGTGCCAGCAGTTTCCGGGACCGTAATCAGCCCCAGCATTTT
CASSFRDRNQPQHF
>NA|NA|TRBV19|13|TRBJ2-5
TGTGCCAGTAGTGGCGGACAGTCCGAGACCCAGTACTTC
CASSGGQSETQYF
>NA|many|TRBV12-3/TRBV12-4|13|TRBJ1-2
TGTGCCAGCAGTTTCCCGGGAACTTATGGCTACACCTTC
CASSFPGTYGYTF
>NA|NA|TRBV2|13|TRBJ1-2
TGTGCCAGCAGGGCAGGGTCACCATATGGCTACACCTTC
CASRAGSPYGYTF
>NA|NA|TRBV30|17|TRBJ1-2
TGTGCCTGGAATGGAGGTGACAGGAGACCCTCTAACTATGGCTACACCTTC
CAWNGGDRRPSNYGYTF
>TRBD2|many|TRBV10-1|15|TRBJ2-7
TGCGCCAGCAGTGAGTCGGGCGGGGGTTTCTACGAGCAGTACTTC
CASSESGGGFYEQYF
>NA|NA|TRBV11-1|15|TRBJ2-5
TGTGCCAGCAGCCGTACCCCTACGTACCAAGAGACCCAGTACTTC
CASSRTPTYQETQYF
>NA|NA|TRBV4-1|13|TRBJ2-7
TGCGCCAGCAGCCAAGTCGGAGGCAGATGGCAGTACTTC
CASSQVGGRWQYF
>NA|many|TRBV20-1|15|TRBJ2-7
TGCAGTGCCACATGGACAGGGACTATCCTCTACGAGCAGTACTTC
CSATWTGTILYEQYF
>NA|NA|TRBV15|14|TRBJ1-6
TGTGCCACCAGCACTAACGGGGTTAATTCACCCCTCCACTTT
CATSTNGVNSPLHF
>TRBD1|NA|TRBV15|15|TRBJ1-2
TGTGCCACCAGCAGGAGGGGGGACAGTTGGAATGGCTACACCTTC
CATSRRGDSWNGYTF
>TRBD1|NA|TRBV2|16|TRBJ1-5
TGTGCCAGCAGCTTGGAGGTGTCCGGCAGGGGGCAGCCCCAGCATTTT
CASSLEVSGRGQPQHF
>NA|NA|TRBV11-2|14|TRBJ2-5
TGTGCCAGCAGCTCGACACCTTCCCAAGAGGCCCAGTACTTC
CASSSTPSQEAQYF
>TRBD2|few|TRBV5-4|15|TRBJ2-7
TGTGCCAGCAGCCCTTTAGCGGGGCCGACCTACGAGCAGTACTTC
CASSPLAGPTYEQYF
>TRBD2|NA|TRBV5-1|15|TRBJ2-5
TGCGCCAGCTTTTCCCGACTAGCGGGATTAGAGACCCAGTACTTC
CASFSRLAGLETQYF
>NA|many|TRBV19|16|TRBJ2-7
TGTGCCAGTAGTAGGAATCGCGCACAGGGCTCCTACGAGCAGTACTTC
CASSRNRAQGSYEQYF
>NA|NA|TRBV29-1|14|TRBJ2-7
TGCAGCGCCCGGACCGCAGGGTTGTCCTACGAGCAGTACTTC
CSARTAGLSYEQYF
>NA|NA|TRBV7-6|14|TRBJ1-1
TGTGTCAGCAGCTTAGCCGGGTCCCGAAAAGAAGCTTTCTTT
CVSSLAGSRKEAFF
>NA|many|TRBV20-1|12|TRBJ2-3
TGCAGTGCGCGCCAGACGACAGATACGCAGTATTTT
CSARQTTDTQYF
>TRBD1|once|TRBV7-6|14|TRBJ2-7
TGTGCCAGCAGCGAACGACAGGGTTTGAACGAGCAGTACTTC
CASSERQGLNEQYF
>NA|few|TRBV5-1|14|TRBJ1-4
TGCGCCAGCAGCTTGTCCGGATCTAATGAAAAACTGTTTTTT
CASSLSGSNEKLFF
>NA|few|TRBV7-9|14|TRBJ1-1
TGTGCCAGCAGCCTCCCAGGGCTGGGCACTGAAGCTTTCTTT
CASSLPGLGTEAFF
>NA|NA|TRBV7-2|14|TRBJ1-4
TGTGCCAGCAGCTTAGGGGCGTCGAATGAAAAACTGTTTTTT
CASSLGASNEKLFF
>NA|few|TRBV28|14|TRBJ1-3
TGTGCCAGCAGCCCCGATCGGGCTGGAAACACCATATATTTT
CASSPDRAGNTIYF
>NA|NA|TRBV15|15|TRBJ2-7
TGTGCCACCAGCAGGCCGACAGGCGGCTCCTACGAGCAGTACTTC
CATSRPTGGSYEQYF
>TRBD2|few|TRBV19|15|TRBJ2-1
TGTGCCAGTAGTGCCCTAGCGGGAGCGGCACGAGAGCAGTTCTTC
CASSALAGAAREQFF
>TRBD1|NA|TRBV20-1|14|TRBJ1-2
TGCAGTGCTACGCTCCCGGGACAGGGAATTGGCTACACCTTC
CSATLPGQGIGYTF
>NA|many|TRBV5-1|13|TRBJ2-7
TGCGCCAGCAGCTTGGTTCAGGGGCACGAGCAGTACTTC
CASSLVQGHEQYF
>TRBD1|few|TRBV5-8|16|TRBJ1-1
TGTGCCAGCAGCTCGGCGGCAGGGGGTTGGAACACTGAAGCTTTCTTT
CASSSAAGGWNTEAFF
>NA|many|TRBV20-1|15|TRBJ1-3
TGCAGTGCTAGGGCCCCGGGGGATGCTGGAAACACCATATATTTT
CSARAPGDAGNTIYF
>NA|few|TRBV11-1|16|TRBJ1-3
TGTGCCAGCAGCCATGACAGACCGTTCTCTGGAAACACCATATATTTT
CASSHDRPFSGNTIYF
>NA|NA|TRBV2|15|TRBJ1-3
TGTGCCAGCAGTCCAGGACTGCACTCTGGAAACACCATATATTTT
CASSPGLHSGNTIYF
>NA|NA|TRBV3-1|16|TRBJ1-2
TGTGCCAGCAGCCAAGGGGCTGGACAGCCTAACTATGGCTACACCTTC
CASSQGAGQPNYGYTF
>TRBD2|many|TRBV20-1|15|TRBJ2-7
TGCAGTGCTAGAGATTTGCGGGAGGGCCCCTACGAGCAGTACTTC
CSARDLREGPYEQYF
>NA|many|TRBV20-1|14|TRBJ1-1
TGCAGTGCTAGTCTAGGTCCGATGAACACTGAAGCTTTCTTT
CSASLGPMNTEAFF
>TRBD1|many|TRBV2|14|TRBJ1-1
TGTGCCAGCAGCGGACAGGGGATGGACACTGAAGCTTTCTTT
CASSGQGMDTEAFF
>NA|NA|TRBV2|17|TRBJ2-3
TGTGCCAGCAGTGTGGGGGCTACGCAAAGTTTCACAGATACGCAGTATTTT
CASSVGATQSFTDTQYF
>NA|NA|TRBV2|16|TRBJ1-1
TGTGCCAGCACCTCCGAAAGGTCGGCTCAAGGGGGTGAAGCTTTCTTT
CASTSERSAQGGEAFF
>NA|many|TRBV7-6|14|TRBJ2-5
TGTGCCAGCAGCTTAAGATTGGCAGGCGAGACCCAGTACTTC
CASSLRLAGETQYF
>NA|NA|TRBV6-2/TRBV6-3|12|TRBJ1-1
TGTGCCTGCCATGACCGGAACACTGAAGCTTTCTTT
CACHDRNTEAFF
>TRBD1|NA|TRBV10-3|14|TRBJ1-6
TGTGCCAGAAGACAGGGCAATGGTAATTCACCCCTCCACTTT
CARRQGNGNSPLHF
>NA|NA|TRBV10-3|17|TRBJ2-3
TGTGCCAGCAGCCCCCTCGGAGGAGGGGCTAGCACAGATACGCAGTATTTT
CASSPLGGGASTDTQYF
>TRBD2|few|TRBV7-2|14|TRBJ2-3
TGTGCCAGCAGCTTCGGGGGGGCTCGAGATACGCAGTATTTT
CASSFGGARDTQYF
>NA|NA|TRBV3-1|13|TRBJ2-7
TGTGCCAGCAGGGCCGGGATCTCCTACGAGCAGTACTTC
CASRAGISYEQYF
>NA|NA|TRBV30|13|TRBJ1-5
TGTGCCTGGAGTTCGGCAGACAATCAGCCCCAGCATTTT
CAWSSADNQPQHF
>TRBD1|NA|TRBV29-1|12|TRBJ1-1
TGCAGCGTTGTAATGGGGACAGGGGGAACTTTCTTT
CSVVMGTGGTFF
>NA|NA|TRBV19|13|TRBJ1-5
TGTGTCAGTAGTCGGGACTCCAATCAGCCCCAGCATTTT
CVSSRDSNQPQHF